This T cell receptor (beta chain) was sequenced during a study of blood T cell repertoires in COVID-19. Profiled with immunoSEQ multiplex PCR; TCRdb holds only in-frame clones, not every one. The data hold some 70,000 clones, with about 89% observed a single time. Germline V gives CDR1 SGHRS, CDR2 YFSETQ. The junction had 4 bases not matched to a gene; V was cut back by 5 bases and J by 5 bases. There are 14 residues in the CDR3. This clone was seen once. The sequenced sample consisted of peripheral blood. The sequence came from a human donor in a cohort sampled during active COVID-19. This sequence joins TRBV5-1 and TRBJ2-3; 11 bases fit TRBD2. CDR3 sequence reads: CASRTSGMKDTQYF. The CDR3 bases are TGCGCCAGCAGGACTAGCGGGATGAAAGATACGCAGTATTTT.